The 2 T cell receptor beta chains reported below all come from one sample, sequenced in a study of cytomegalovirus exposure and HLA in healthy donors. 13 Jbeta primers and 60 Vbeta primers were used for the PCR. Clones were read by immunoSEQ multiplex PCR, and TCRdb kept only the in-frame ones, dropping some. This sample has about 160,000 clones, with 70% to 80% found just once. The specimen sequenced was PBMCs. All receptors derive from a young man in good health and CMV-seropositive.

The chain carries TRBV6-1 and TRBJ2-3, with TRBD2 matching over 12 bases. The CDR3 sequence is 15 residues long. Trimming at V came to 6 bases and at J to 5 bases, leaving 6 bases not matched to a gene. The germline gives CDR1 MNHNS, CDR2 SASEGT. DNA of the CDR3: TGTGCCAGCAGGAATCTAGCGGGGGGGGGAGATACGCAGTATTTT. Amino acids: CASRNLAGGGDTQYF.

The V and J genes are TRBV28 and TRBJ1-5; 7 bases line up with TRBD1. Germline values: CDR1 MDHEN, CDR2 SYDVKM. After removal of 5 bases from V and 0 bases from J, the junction contained 7 bases not matched to a gene. The CDR3 extends over 16 amino acids. CDR3 amino acids: CASSATGPYSNQPQHF. DNA of the CDR3: TGTGCCAGCAGTGCGACAGGGCCCTATAGCAATCAGCCCCAGCATTTT. The full variable domain, in which reference TRBV28 and TRBJ1-5 provide the parts outside the CDR3, is DVKVTQSSRYLVKRTGEKVFLECVQDMDHENMFWYRQDPGLGLRLIYFSYDVKMKEKGDIPEGYSVSREKKERFSLILESASTNQTSMYLCASSATGPYSNQPQHFGDGTRLSIL.